These 14 T cell receptor beta chains were all obtained from the same sample, sequenced in a study of shared T cell receptors in the human thymus. Repertoires were generated with immunoSEQ multiplex PCR, while TCRdb's copy carries only in-frame clones and drops some. The repertoire has roughly 710,000 clones, 80% to 90% of them found once; the top ten carry 0.0095% to 0.013%. In addition, the sample was reused for a study of human thymus T cells.

Material for sequencing was thymocytes. These receptors were obtained from a girl under two years old with a congenital heart defect.

The CDR3 sequence is CASSPDQSSRNNQPQHF. The DNA for the CDR3 is TGTGCCAGCAGCCCTGACCAGAGTAGCAGAAACAATCAGCCCCAGCATTTT. The rearrangement links TRBV6-4 to TRBJ1-5; D is unresolved. CDR1 is MRHNA and CDR2 is SNTAGT in the germline V gene. V dropped 6 bases and J dropped 3 bases, with 21 bases sitting between them. The CDR3 has 17 amino acids.

The chain couples TRBV9 to TRBJ1-2; D not certain. This CDR3 comprises 14 residues. Between the trimmed V and J ends, which lost 0 bases and 5 bases, there was a span of 11 bases. Germline assignment: CDR1 SGDLS and CDR2 YYNGEE. The CDR3 DNA reads TGTGCCAGCAGCGTAGACCGCAGGAATTATGGCTACACCTTC. It is translated as CASSVDRRNYGYTF.

This clone showed up just a few times. This sequence joins TRBV9 and TRBJ1-3, with TRBD1 matching 10 bases. Trimming took 4 bases from V and 6 from J; bases not matched to a gene: 10. The CDR3 loop spans 16 amino acids. Germline values: CDR1 SGDLS, CDR2 YYNGEE. The CDR3 DNA is TGTGCCAGCAGCCCGGGACAGGGGAAGAAAGAAAACACCATATATTTT. Protein product: CASSPGQGKKENTIYF.

The gene calls are TRBV10-2 and TRBJ2-5, with 8 bases matching TRBD2. Germline V gene sequence: CDR1 WSHSY, CDR2 SAAADI. After removal of 3 bases from V and 4 bases from J, the junction contained 13 bases not matched to a gene. This CDR3 spans 17 amino acids. The CDR3 protein is CASSDVGGGRGRETQYF. Written as DNA, the CDR3 is TGCGCCAGCAGTGATGTTGGCGGGGGGCGGGGGAGAGAGACCCAGTACTTC.

The sample holds a few counts of this clone. J is TRBJ1-1 and V is TRBV19; D is unresolved. V lost 8 bases and J 2 bases, leaving 21 bases between the germline ends. The CDR3 runs to 16 residues. Germline V gene sequence: CDR1 LNHDA, CDR2 SQIVND (reference sequence). The CDR3 DNA is TGTGCCAGTTCCGGGCGTAGCGGGAGAGGCAACACTGAAGCTTTCTTT. Encoded protein: CASSGRSGRGNTEAFF.

The chain joins TRBV5-1 to TRBJ1-2; TRBD1 agrees at 9 bases. This CDR3 has 22 residues. Losses at the gene ends were 0 bases for V and 1 base for J; bases not matched to a gene: 22. In germline, CDR1 is SGHRS, CDR2 YFSETQ. Written as DNA, the CDR3 is TGCGCCAGCAGCTTGGATGGTTGGACCCCGACAGGGGGTTTTGGGTTTAACTATGGCTACACCTTC. This codes for CASSLDGWTPTGGFGFNYGYTF.

The chain joins TRBV5-1 to TRBJ1-2; unclear D gene. The CDR3 has 17 residues. CDR1 is SGHRS, CDR2 YFSETQ, per germline. Trimming took off 1 base at V and 5 bases at J, with 21 bases between the two ends. This CDR3 reads CASSLRYGGAIGYGYTF. The CDR3 nucleotides are TGCGCCAGCAGCTTGAGGTATGGAGGAGCTATCGGGTATGGCTACACCTTC.

The chain recombines TRBV7-2 with TRBJ2-3, with D unclear. CDR3 length: 14 amino acids. CDR1 is SGHTA and CDR2 is FQGNSA in the germline V gene. The V and J ends lost 4 bases and 8 bases respectively, with 16 bases between them. Here the CDR3 reads CASSWSPTGGTQYF. DNA for the CDR3: TGTGCCAGCAGCTGGTCCCCAACGGGTGGTACGCAGTATTTT.

In regard to this clone: The same CDR3 arises from other DNA sequences in this sample as well. This chain uses TRBV4-1 with TRBJ2-3; tentative D call: TRBD2 (6 bases). There are 16 residues in the CDR3. Trimming took off 0 bases at V and 9 bases at J, with 19 bases between the two ends. Germline V lookup: CDR1 MGHRA, CDR2 YSYEKL. The CDR3 loop is CASSQDSAGFTSTQYF. For the CDR3, the DNA is TGCGCCAGCAGCCAAGATTCCGCGGGGTTTACGAGCACGCAGTATTTT.

This clone appeared once. The V and J genes are TRBV30 and TRBJ2-7; 12 nucleotides align to TRBD2. V gave up 5 bases and J gave up 1 base; unmatched junction bases: 6. The germline CDR1 and CDR2 sequences are GTSNPN and SVGIG (reference sequence). The length of the CDR3 is 15 residues. The CDR3: CAWGELAGGSYEQYF. CDR3 nucleotide sequence: TGTGCCTGGGGGGAACTAGCGGGGGGTTCCTACGAGCAGTACTTC.

The rearrangement links TRBV27 to TRBJ2-5, with TRBD1 identical over 10 bases. The J call could be wrong; TRBJ2-7 is a better fit for the DNA end. This CDR3 comprises 16 residues. The germline V gene encodes CDR1 MNHEY and CDR2 SMNVEV (reference sequence). The CDR3 DNA reads TGTGCCAGCAGTTTAGACCGGGACAGGGGTGCCTACGAGCAGTACTTC. Its protein is CASSLDRDRGAYEQYF.

This clone was picked up one time. The V gene is TRBV13, the J gene TRBJ2-3; a weak D match, TRBD1 (5 bases). Germline lookup yields CDR1 PRHDT and CDR2 FYEKMQ (reference sequence). The ends were cut back, 7 bases at V and 6 bases at J, with 23 bases in the middle. The CDR3 consists of 16 residues. The CDR3 loop reads CASILVRAGIGDTQYF. The CDR3 DNA is TGTGCCAGCATACTGGTTCGGGCAGGGATTGGGGATACGCAGTATTTT. Variable domain in full (rest from reference TRBV13 and TRBJ2-3): AAGVIQSPRHLIKEKRETATLKCYPIPRHDTVYWYQQGPGQDPQFLISFYEKMQSDKGSIPDRFSAQQFSDYHSELNMSSLELGDSALYFCASILVRAGIGDTQYFGPGTRLTVL.

V usage is TRBV6-5 and J usage is TRBJ2-2; 10 positions match TRBD2. Unmatched junction bases numbered 5, after V lost 6 bases and J lost 4 bases. The V gene's germline CDR1 is MNHEY and CDR2 SVGAGI. There are 15 residues in the CDR3. CDR3: CASRFPSGGTGELFF. The CDR3 bases are TGTGCCAGCAGATTTCCTAGCGGGGGCACCGGGGAGCTGTTTTTT.

The chain uses TRBV18 and TRBJ1-6, with D uncertain. Germline assignment: CDR1 KGHSH and CDR2 LQKENI. V lost 0 bases and J lost 6, with 9 bases in between. CDR3 length: 15 residues. CDR3: CASSPPPGSNSPLHF. The CDR3 DNA sequence: TGTGCCAGCTCACCACCGCCGGGGTCTAATTCACCCCTCCACTTT.